This T cell receptor (beta chain) was documented in a study of identifying expanded T cells in peripheral blood. V lost 1 base to trimming and J lost 3 bases, with 9 bases between them. Germline CDR1 is MGHDK and CDR2 is SYGVNS. This CDR3 contains 15 residues. Only in-frame clones appear in the TCRdb table, and some are missing; sequencing was by immunoSEQ multiplex PCR. This sample yields tens of thousands of clones, of which approximately 90% are seen a single time; around 2.8% belongs to the top ten. The TCR sequence derives from a person between 18 and 70 years old in good health. Sequenced material: blood. The V call is TRBV25-1, the J call TRBJ2-2; D remains unclear. CDR3 bases: TGTGCCAGCAGTGAATCAAACTCCGACACCGGGGAGCTGTTTTTT. Its protein product is CASSESNSDTGELFF. Filled out from reference TRBV25-1 and TRBJ2-2, the complete variable domain reads EADIYQTPRYLVIGTGKKITLECSQTMGHDKMYWYQQDPGMELHLIHYSYGVNSTEKGDLSSESTVSRIRTEHFPLTLESARPSHTSQYLCASSESNSDTGELFFGEGSRLTVL.